These T cell receptor beta chains were read from a single sample in a study of blood T cell repertoires in COVID-19. Assay used: immunoSEQ multiplex PCR; TCRdb lists only in-frame clones, some missing. The sample lists about 200,000 clones, 85% to 90% occurring once. Sequenced: peripheral blood. Receptors were obtained from a woman in her sixties or seventies with acute or convalescent COVID-19. The CDR3 runs from the conserved cysteine through the conserved F or W. Fields, in order: clone size, V gene, J gene, D gene, CDR3 DNA, CDR3 protein. D genes are given only for firm matches. Only some rows state a clone size, as once, few, many or a class for expanded clones.

clone_size: .; v_call: TRBV18; j_call: TRBJ2-3; d_call: TRBD2; cdr3_nt: TGTGCCAGCTCACCAGGGACTACGGATACGCAGTATTTT; cdr3_aa: CASSPGTTDTQYF
clone_size: .; v_call: TRBV7-9; j_call: TRBJ2-7; d_call: TRBD2; cdr3_nt: TGTGCCAGCAGCTTAATGGGACTAGCGGGGCGTACACCCTACGAGCAGTACTTC; cdr3_aa: CASSLMGLAGRTPYEQYF
clone_size: once; v_call: TRBV6-6; j_call: TRBJ1-1; d_call: .; cdr3_nt: TGTGCCAGCAGGGTCGGGACTGAAGCTTTCTTT; cdr3_aa: CASRVGTEAFF
clone_size: .; v_call: TRBV9; j_call: TRBJ1-1; d_call: .; cdr3_nt: TGTGCCAGCAGCGCGACGGGGGGGCTCGCTGAAGCTTTCTTT; cdr3_aa: CASSATGGLAEAFF
clone_size: .; v_call: TRBV2; j_call: TRBJ1-6; d_call: .; cdr3_nt: TGTGCCAGCAGTTTATCAGGGCCCGGCTATAATTCACCCCTCCACTTT; cdr3_aa: CASSLSGPGYNSPLHF
clone_size: .; v_call: TRBV15; j_call: TRBJ2-7; d_call: .; cdr3_nt: TGTGCCACCAGCAGATTCCAGGGCCCCTCCTACGAGCAGTACTTC; cdr3_aa: CATSRFQGPSYEQYF
clone_size: .; v_call: TRBV19; j_call: TRBJ1-2; d_call: .; cdr3_nt: TGTGCCACCCGCACAGGGTCGGGAGGCTACACCTTC; cdr3_aa: CATRTGSGGYTF
clone_size: .; v_call: TRBV7-9; j_call: TRBJ1-1; d_call: .; cdr3_nt: TGTGCCAGCAGTATGGGGACAACCAAGGAAGCTTTCTTT; cdr3_aa: CASSMGTTKEAFF
clone_size: once; v_call: TRBV5-1; j_call: TRBJ2-3; d_call: .; cdr3_nt: TGCGCCAGCACGTACCAGAGCCCAGGAGATACGCAGTATTTT; cdr3_aa: CASTYQSPGDTQYF
clone_size: .; v_call: TRBV10-3; j_call: TRBJ1-1; d_call: .; cdr3_nt: TGTGCCATCAGCGGACTCTCGGGCACTGAAGCTTTCTTT; cdr3_aa: CAISGLSGTEAFF
clone_size: .; v_call: TRBV6-1; j_call: TRBJ2-2; d_call: .; cdr3_nt: TGTGCCAGCAGTGAAGCCCGGACCGGGGAGCTGTTTTTT; cdr3_aa: CASSEARTGELFF
clone_size: .; v_call: TRBV2; j_call: TRBJ2-7; d_call: .; cdr3_nt: TGTGCCAGCAGTGAACCAGGGCGGGGTACGGGTCCGTTC; cdr3_aa: CASSEPGRGTGPF
clone_size: once; v_call: TRBV14; j_call: TRBJ2-1; d_call: TRBD2; cdr3_nt: TGTGCCAGCAGCCCAAGGCTAGCGGGAGCGGGCGAGCAGTTCTTC; cdr3_aa: CASSPRLAGAGEQFF
clone_size: .; v_call: TRBV5-1; j_call: TRBJ2-1; d_call: .; cdr3_nt: TGCGCCAGCAGCCCGGGAATGGACAATGAGCAGTTCTTC; cdr3_aa: CASSPGMDNEQFF
clone_size: .; v_call: TRBV29-1; j_call: TRBJ2-2; d_call: TRBD1; cdr3_nt: TGCAGCGGACTCCGGACAGGTGGCACCGGGGAGCTGTTTTTT; cdr3_aa: CSGLRTGGTGELFF
clone_size: .; v_call: TRBV6-5; j_call: TRBJ1-6; d_call: TRBD1; cdr3_nt: TGTGCCAGCAGTCCACAGGGGGGCGTCAGCTCACCCCTCCACTTT; cdr3_aa: CASSPQGGVSSPLHF
clone_size: .; v_call: TRBV28; j_call: TRBJ1-2; d_call: .; cdr3_nt: TGTGCCAGCAGTATTGGGGGCGCAGGTCCTCCCTATGGCTACACCTTC; cdr3_aa: CASSIGGAGPPYGYTF
clone_size: few; v_call: TRBV5-5; j_call: TRBJ2-5; d_call: .; cdr3_nt: TGTGCCAGCAGCGGCGGGCAAGGAGAGACCCAGTACTTC; cdr3_aa: CASSGGQGETQYF
clone_size: .; v_call: TRBV2; j_call: TRBJ1-5; d_call: .; cdr3_nt: TGTGCCACCAAGGAGAGGGTCAGCAATCAGCCCCAGCATTTT; cdr3_aa: CATKERVSNQPQHF
clone_size: .; v_call: TRBV19; j_call: TRBJ2-7; d_call: .; cdr3_nt: TGTGCCAGTAGTATGGGGGCCCTGACAGCCTTCTCCTACGAGCAGTACTTC; cdr3_aa: CASSMGALTAFSYEQYF
clone_size: .; v_call: TRBV24-1; j_call: TRBJ1-5; d_call: .; cdr3_nt: TGTGCCACCAGTGATGCCGACAGTGGCAATCAGCCCCAGCATTTT; cdr3_aa: CATSDADSGNQPQHF
clone_size: .; v_call: TRBV20-1; j_call: TRBJ2-5; d_call: .; cdr3_nt: TGCAGTGCTAGTCCCAGCCAAGAGACCCAGTACTTC; cdr3_aa: CSASPSQETQYF
clone_size: .; v_call: TRBV28; j_call: TRBJ1-5; d_call: TRBD1; cdr3_nt: TGTGCCAGCAGGTGGGGGGGACAGGGGAATCAGCCCCAGCATTTT; cdr3_aa: CASRWGGQGNQPQHF
clone_size: .; v_call: TRBV12-5; j_call: TRBJ1-1; d_call: TRBD1; cdr3_nt: TGTGCTAGTGGTTTGGGACAGGGGGAAGCTTTCTTT; cdr3_aa: CASGLGQGEAFF
clone_size: .; v_call: TRBV5-4; j_call: TRBJ1-4; d_call: TRBD1; cdr3_nt: TGTGCCAGCAGCTTGGGGACAGGGGGAACTAATGAAAAACTGTTTTTT; cdr3_aa: CASSLGTGGTNEKLFF
clone_size: .; v_call: TRBV19; j_call: TRBJ2-1; d_call: .; cdr3_nt: TGTGCCAGTAGTCCACGGGGGACCAATGAGCAGTTCTTC; cdr3_aa: CASSPRGTNEQFF